The T cell receptor beta chain described here comes from a study of blood T cell repertoires in COVID-19. Study as a whole: Spain, Italy and the United States supplied samples that represented acute and convalescent COVID-19. In each case, the material was cDNA or gDNA derived from T cells, B-cell-depleted T cells, or PBMCs.

In the authors' workflow: Amplification from reference gene primers served as the basis for estimated nucleated cell counts. Profiling relied on immunoSEQ multiplex PCR, and the TCRdb table lists in-frame clones only, not all of them. The DNA gave D and trimming, while V, J and clone size come from that table. The table has roughly 100,000 clones, roughly 92% seen once. V lost 12 bases to trimming and J lost 3 bases; unmatched junction nucleotides: 9. The CDR3 consists of 14 residues. Germline V gene sequence: CDR1 KGHDR, CDR2 SFDVKD. This receptor was taken from a woman aged 50 to 60 with COVID-19, enrolled during active disease. Sequenced: peripheral blood. The chain joins TRBV24-1 to TRBJ2-5; 10 bases match TRBD2. Here the CDR3 reads CASLSGGTKETQYF. The CDR3 DNA follows: TGTGCCTCCCTTAGCGGGGGGACAAAAGAGACCCAGTACTTC.